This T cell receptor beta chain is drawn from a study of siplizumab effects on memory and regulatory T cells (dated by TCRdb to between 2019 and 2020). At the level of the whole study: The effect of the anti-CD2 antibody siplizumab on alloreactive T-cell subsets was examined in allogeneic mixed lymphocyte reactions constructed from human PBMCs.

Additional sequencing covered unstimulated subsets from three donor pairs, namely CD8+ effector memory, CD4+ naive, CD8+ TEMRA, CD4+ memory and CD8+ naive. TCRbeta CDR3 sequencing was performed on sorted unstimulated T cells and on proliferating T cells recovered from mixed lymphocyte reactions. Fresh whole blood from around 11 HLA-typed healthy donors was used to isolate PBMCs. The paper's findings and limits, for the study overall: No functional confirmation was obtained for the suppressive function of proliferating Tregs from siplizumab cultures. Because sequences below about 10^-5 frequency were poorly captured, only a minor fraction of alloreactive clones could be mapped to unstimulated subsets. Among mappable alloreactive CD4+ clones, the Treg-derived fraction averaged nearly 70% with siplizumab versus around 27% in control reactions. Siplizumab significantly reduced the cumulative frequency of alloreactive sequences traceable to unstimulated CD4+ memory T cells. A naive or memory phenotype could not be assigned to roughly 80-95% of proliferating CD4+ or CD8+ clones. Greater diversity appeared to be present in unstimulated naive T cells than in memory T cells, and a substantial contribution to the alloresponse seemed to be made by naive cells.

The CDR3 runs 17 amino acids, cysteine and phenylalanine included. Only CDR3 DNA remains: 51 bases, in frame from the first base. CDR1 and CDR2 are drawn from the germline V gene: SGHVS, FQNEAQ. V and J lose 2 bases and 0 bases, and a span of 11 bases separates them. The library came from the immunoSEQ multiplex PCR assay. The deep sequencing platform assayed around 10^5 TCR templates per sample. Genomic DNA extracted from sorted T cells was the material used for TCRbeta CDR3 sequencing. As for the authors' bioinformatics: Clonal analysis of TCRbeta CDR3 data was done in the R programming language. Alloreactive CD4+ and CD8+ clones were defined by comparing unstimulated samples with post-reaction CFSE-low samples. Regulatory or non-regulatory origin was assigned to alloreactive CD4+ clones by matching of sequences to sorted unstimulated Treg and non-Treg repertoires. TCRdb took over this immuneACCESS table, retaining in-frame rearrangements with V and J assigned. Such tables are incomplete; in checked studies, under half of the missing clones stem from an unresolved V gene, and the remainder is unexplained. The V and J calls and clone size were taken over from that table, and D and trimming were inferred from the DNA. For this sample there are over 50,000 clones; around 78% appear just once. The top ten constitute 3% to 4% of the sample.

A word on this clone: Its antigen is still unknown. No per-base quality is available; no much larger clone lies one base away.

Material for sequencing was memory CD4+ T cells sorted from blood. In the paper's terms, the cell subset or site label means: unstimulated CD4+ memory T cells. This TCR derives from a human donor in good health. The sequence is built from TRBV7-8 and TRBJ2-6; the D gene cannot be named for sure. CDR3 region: CASSLSVASSGANVLTF. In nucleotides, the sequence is TGTGCCAGCAGCTTAAGTGTCGCCAGCTCTGGGGCCAACGTCCTGACTTTC. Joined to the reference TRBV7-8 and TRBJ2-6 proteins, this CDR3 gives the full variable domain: GAGVSQSPRYKVAKRGQDVALRCDPISGHVSLFWYQQALGQGPEFLTYFQNEAQLDKSGLPSDRFFAERPEGSVSTLKIQRTQQEDSAVYLCASSLSVASSGANVLTFGAGSRLTVL.